This TCR beta chain was profiled in a study of shared clonotypes between healthy human individuals. Study results and caveats: Against clonotypes common to all four donors, non-shared ones had lower generation probabilities.

The healthy adult donors were HIV-negative and reported no recent acute infections or vaccinations. This was a deep-level run. In the original workflow: As immunoSEQ supplied junction-only sequences (without quality scores), filtering differed. The method was immunoSEQ multiplex PCR; TCRdb's version includes in-frame clones alone and lacks a portion of them. V and J calls and clone size come straight from that table; D and trimming were deduced from the DNA. The sample has nearly 1,000,000 clones, 60% to 85% seen once. For this clone: The antigen is undetermined.

The origin of this receptor is a man between 18 and 35 years old in good health. The material sequenced was memory CD4+ T cells sorted from blood. Subset reported: CD45RA-negative fraction.

The CDR3, as DNA: TGCGCCAGCAGCGGACGGACAGGGGACTTAGGGGATGAGCAGTTCTTC. Its translation: CASSGRTGDLGDEQFF. The gene calls are TRBV5-1 and TRBJ2-1, with 9 bases that match TRBD1. This CDR3 spans 16 amino acids. Trimming took 4 bases from V and 8 from J; bases not matched to a gene: 13. The V gene's germline CDR1 is SGHRS and CDR2 YFSETQ.